The 19 T cell receptor beta chains given below trace back to one sample, sequenced in a study of cytomegalovirus exposure and HLA in healthy donors. PCR involved 60 Vbeta and 13 Jbeta primers. Libraries were prepared by immunoSEQ multiplex PCR; TCRdb keeps only in-frame clonotypes and omits some of them. The sample gives 150,000 to 200,000 clones, around 63% of which show up once; around 4.3% is in the top ten. What was sequenced was PBMCs. These receptors all stem from a woman between 18 and 30 years old in good health and CMV-seropositive.

The rearrangement joins TRBV28 to TRBJ1-2; no clear D. The CDR3 sequence is 12 residues long. The V gene lost 3 bases and the J gene lost 8 bases, with 10 bases spanning the gap. Looked up from germline, CDR1 is MDHEN and CDR2 is SYDVKM. The CDR3 region is CASSLRLRGYTF. CDR3 coding DNA: TGTGCCAGCAGTTTGAGACTCCGCGGCTACACCTTC.

This clone has a handful of counts. The rearrangement joins TRBV5-6 to TRBJ2-1, with 10 bases identical to TRBD2. V was pared by 0 bases and J by 7 bases, with 10 bases of the junction left unmatched. The CDR3 is 17 residues long. Per germline, CDR1 SGHDT and CDR2 YYEEEE. The CDR3 reads CASSLGGASGGKNEQFF. CDR3 bases: TGTGCCAGCAGCTTGGGGGGGGCTAGCGGGGGCAAGAATGAGCAGTTCTTC.

This clone was observed a handful of times. The gene calls are TRBV2 and TRBJ1-5, with D perhaps matching TRBD1 (6 bases). The CDR3 totals 14 residues. Trimming took 7 bases from V and 3 from J, leaving 13 bases between them. Per the germline V gene, CDR1 is SNHLY and CDR2 is FYNNEI. CDR3 residues: CASTSRGPNQPQHF. CDR3 coding DNA: TGTGCCAGCACAAGCAGGGGCCCCAATCAGCCCCAGCATTTT.

Only a few counts were recorded for this clone. CDR3 sequence: CASVSGEGNTEAFF. The CDR3 DNA follows: TGTGCCAGCGTGTCCGGGGAGGGGAACACTGAAGCTTTCTTT. J is TRBJ1-1 and V is TRBV6-5; D gene uncertain. The V gene's germline CDR1 is MNHEY and CDR2 SVGAGI. The CDR3 consists of 14 residues. Deletions cut 8 bases from V and 1 base from J, with 14 bases between.

The rearrangement joins TRBV27 to TRBJ2-7; no reliable D call. Per germline, CDR1 MNHEY and CDR2 SMNVEV (reference sequence). Trimming shortened V by 0 bases and J by 12 bases, and 9 bases separated the two germline ends. The CDR3 is made up of 11 amino acids. This chain's CDR3 is CASSLSPTAYF. The CDR3, as DNA: TGTGCCAGCAGTTTATCCCCTACAGCGTACTTC.

The V and J genes are TRBV6-4 and TRBJ1-2; D is unresolved. V shed 5 bases and J shed 13 bases, with 8 bases lying between them. The CDR3 loop spans 9 amino acids. Germline CDR1 MRHNA, CDR2 SNTAGT. This chain's CDR3 is CASSFLITF. DNA for the CDR3: TGTGCCAGCAGTTTTCTAATCACCTTC.

The genes are TRBV11-2 and TRBJ2-3, with D possibly being TRBD2 (5 bases). Germline CDR1 is SGHAT and CDR2 is FQNNGV. The V gene lost 5 bases and the J gene lost 0 bases, with 12 bases spanning the gap. This CDR3 comprises 15 residues. This CDR3 is CASSPVSGSTDTQYF. DNA of the CDR3: TGTGCCAGCAGCCCCGTAAGCGGTAGCACAGATACGCAGTATTTT.

The chain employs TRBV7-8 and TRBJ2-7; TRBD1 aligns across 9 bases. The CDR3 is made up of 16 amino acids. Germline CDR1 is SGHVS and CDR2 is FQNEAQ. V was pared by 5 bases and J by 4 bases, with 12 bases of the junction left unmatched. The CDR3: CASSLNAGTGLYEQYF. In nucleotides, the CDR3 is TGTGCCAGCAGCCTTAACGCCGGGACAGGGTTGTACGAGCAGTACTTC.

CDR3 nucleotides: TGTGCCAGCAGTGAACGAGGACAGGGTTCCCCTGAAGCTTTCTTT. This translates into CASSERGQGSPEAFF. The gene calls are TRBV6-1 and TRBJ1-1; 8 positions match TRBD1. There are 15 residues in the CDR3. With V trimmed by 2 bases and J by 6 bases, 8 bases remained unmatched. The germline gives CDR1 MNHNS, CDR2 SASEGT.

V and J are TRBV14 and TRBJ2-5; 12 positions match TRBD2. The V gene's germline CDR1 is SGHDN and CDR2 FVKESK. The CDR3 runs 18 residues. Germline trimming cut 0 bases from V and 3 bases from J; bases unmatched to any gene: 8. The CDR3 DNA is TGTGCCAGCAGCCAAGATTCCCTAGCGGGAGGGCCCGAAGAGACCCAGTACTTC. This gives the protein CASSQDSLAGGPEETQYF.

V and J are TRBV28 and TRBJ2-7, with D tentatively TRBD2 (5 bases). CDR3 length: 13 residues. The V end lost 11 bases, the J end lost 2 bases, and 16 bases lay between the germline ends. In germline, CDR1 is MDHEN, CDR2 SYDVKM. The CDR3 sequence is CAGEGRAAYEQYF. CDR3 coding DNA: TGTGCCGGGGAAGGGCGGGCCGCCTACGAGCAGTACTTC.

This rearrangement joins TRBV7-9 to TRBJ2-3, with D uncertain. CDR3 length: 12 amino acids. Trimming pared 3 bases from V and 4 bases from J, leaving 5 bases between. Germline CDR1 is SEHNR and CDR2 is FQNEAQ (reference sequence). The CDR3, as DNA: TGTGCCAGCAGCTTCCCGGCAGATACGCAGTATTTT. It specifies CASSFPADTQYF.

The chain uses TRBV19 and TRBJ1-1; D is uncertain. The CDR3 is 15 residues long. Germline V lookup: CDR1 LNHDA, CDR2 SQIVND (reference sequence). V was cut by 5 bases and J by 3 bases, with 16 bases left in between. CDR3 region: CASSRRPPDYTEAFF. Here the CDR3 DNA reads TGTGCCAGTAGTCGGAGACCTCCGGACTACACTGAAGCTTTCTTT.

The rearrangement uses TRBV29-1 and TRBJ2-1; D is uncertain. Per the germline V gene, CDR1 is SQVTM and CDR2 is ANQGSEA. There are 12 residues in the CDR3. The ends were cut back, 0 bases at V and 11 bases at J, with 11 bases in the middle. For the CDR3, the DNA is TGCAGCGTTGAAGATCGGAGACTTAAGCAGTTCTTC. Translation: CSVEDRRLKQFF.

The V and J genes are TRBV9 and TRBJ2-2; 9 nucleotides align to TRBD2. Germline V gene lookup returns CDR1 SGDLS and CDR2 YYNGEE. Trimming took 1 base from V and 7 from J; bases not matched to a gene: 11. This CDR3 is built from 17 residues. Here the CDR3 reads CASSVTWGASGNGELFF. The CDR3 nucleotides read TGTGCCAGCAGCGTAACCTGGGGGGCTAGCGGGAACGGGGAGCTGTTTTTT.

V gene TRBV25-1 combines with J gene TRBJ1-2, with 7 bases matching TRBD1. Germline values: CDR1 MGHDK, CDR2 SYGVNS. Trimming took 2 bases from V and 8 from J; bases not matched to a gene: 8. The CDR3 has 14 residues. The CDR3 sequence: CASSEQGEVEGYTF. The CDR3 coding sequence is TGTGCCAGCAGTGAACAGGGGGAGGTGGAGGGCTACACCTTC.

V and J are TRBV5-4 and TRBJ2-1; possible D gene TRBD2, 7 bases. Deletions cut 3 bases from V and 7 bases from J, with 17 bases between. CDR3 length: 15 residues. Germline values: CDR1 SGHNT, CDR2 YYREEE (reference sequence). CDR3 nucleotide sequence: TGTGCCAGCAGCTGGGGGGGCCTAGCGGATAATGAGCAGTTCTTC. Its protein product is CASSWGGLADNEQFF.

This rearrangement joins TRBV7-2 to TRBJ1-3; tentative D call: TRBD1 (5 bases). V was shortened by 2 bases and J by 3 bases, with 11 bases between the two germline ends. This CDR3 is 15 amino acids long. Germline CDR1 SGHTA, CDR2 FQGNSA. CDR3: CASSLRTLRGNTIYF. The CDR3 DNA reads as TGTGCCAGCAGCTTACGGACATTACGTGGAAACACCATATATTTT.

This clone was seen a few times. This chain links TRBV5-1 with TRBJ2-1, with a weak D call TRBD2 (6 bases). This CDR3 region has 15 residues. With 3 bases removed from V and 0 bases from J, the gap between germline ends came to 10 bases. Germline CDR1 reads SGHRS; CDR2 reads YFSETQ. The CDR3 region has the DNA TGCGCCAGCAGCTCGCTAGCGAGCTCCTACAATGAGCAGTTCTTC. Protein sequence: CASSSLASSYNEQFF. The full variable domain, in which reference TRBV5-1 and TRBJ2-1 provide the parts outside the CDR3, is KAGVTQTPRYLIKTRGQQVTLSCSPISGHRSVSWYQQTPGQGLQFLFEYFSETQRNKGNFPGRFSGRQFSNSRSEMNVSTLELGDSALYLCASSSLASSYNEQFFGPGTRLTVL.